The T cell receptor beta chain described here comes from a study of blood T cells in healthy people across ages. A second about 7 to 11 cycle PCR used barcoded and J-beta primers. TCRdb processed the 5' RACE reads anew with MiXCR; each CDR3 protein has one entry. The data show 1,300,000 or so distinct CDR3 sequences, approximately 59% seen once. General observations from the study: Correlation between TCR beta diversity and naive T cell percentage was strong.

With 5 bases removed from V and 1 base from J, the gap between germline ends came to 17 bases. Germline V gives CDR1 SQVTM, CDR2 ANQGSEA. This CDR3 comprises 15 residues. About this clonotype itself: The antigen remains undetermined.

The source material was blood. The clonotype originates from a young man in good health. V usage is TRBV29-1 and J usage is TRBJ2-5; D is possibly TRBD1 or TRBD2 (5 bases each). The CDR3 protein is CSVLLGVRSQETQYF. The DNA of the CDR3 is TGCAGCGTTCTCTTGGGGGTGAGGTCCCAAGAGACCCAGTACTTC.